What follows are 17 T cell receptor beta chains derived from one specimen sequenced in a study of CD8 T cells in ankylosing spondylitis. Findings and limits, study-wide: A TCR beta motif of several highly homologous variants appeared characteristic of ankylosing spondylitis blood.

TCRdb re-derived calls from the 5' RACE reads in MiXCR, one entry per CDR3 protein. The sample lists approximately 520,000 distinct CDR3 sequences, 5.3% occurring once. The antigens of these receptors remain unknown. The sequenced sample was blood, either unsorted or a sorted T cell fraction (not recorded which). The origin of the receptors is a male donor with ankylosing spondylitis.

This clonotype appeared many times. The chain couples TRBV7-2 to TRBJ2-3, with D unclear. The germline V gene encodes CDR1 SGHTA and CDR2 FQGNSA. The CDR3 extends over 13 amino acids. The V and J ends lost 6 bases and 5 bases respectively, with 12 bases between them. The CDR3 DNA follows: TGTGCCAGCAGTTCCTACTTTGGAGATACGCAGTATTTT. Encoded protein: CASSSYFGDTQYF.

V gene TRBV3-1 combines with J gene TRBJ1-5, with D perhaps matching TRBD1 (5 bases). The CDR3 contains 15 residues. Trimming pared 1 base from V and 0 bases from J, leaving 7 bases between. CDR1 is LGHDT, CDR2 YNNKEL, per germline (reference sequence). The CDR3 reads CASSQGTPSNQPQHF. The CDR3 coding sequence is TGTGCCAGCAGCCAAGGGACACCTAGCAATCAGCCCCAGCATTTT.

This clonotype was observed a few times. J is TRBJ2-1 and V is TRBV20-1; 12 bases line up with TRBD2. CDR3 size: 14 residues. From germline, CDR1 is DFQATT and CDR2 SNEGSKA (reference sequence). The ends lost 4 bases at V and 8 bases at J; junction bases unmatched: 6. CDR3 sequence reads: CSATSGRAMDEQFF. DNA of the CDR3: TGCAGTGCTACTAGCGGGAGGGCCATGGATGAGCAGTTCTTC.

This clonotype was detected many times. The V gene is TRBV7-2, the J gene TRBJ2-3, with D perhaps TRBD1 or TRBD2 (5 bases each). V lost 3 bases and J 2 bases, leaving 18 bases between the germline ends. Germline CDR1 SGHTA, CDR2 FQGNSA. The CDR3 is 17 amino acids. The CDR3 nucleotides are TGTGCCAGCAGCTTGTGGACGGGACGCCCTGTCACAGATACGCAGTATTTT. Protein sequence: CASSLWTGRPVTDTQYF.

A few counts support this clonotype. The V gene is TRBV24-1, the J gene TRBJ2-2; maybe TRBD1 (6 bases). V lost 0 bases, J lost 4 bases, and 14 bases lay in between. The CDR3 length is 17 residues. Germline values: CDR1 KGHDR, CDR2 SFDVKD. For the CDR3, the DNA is TGTGCCACCAGTGATTTGCCCTTGTTGGGGGCCACCGGGGAGCTGTTTTTT. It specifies CATSDLPLLGATGELFF.

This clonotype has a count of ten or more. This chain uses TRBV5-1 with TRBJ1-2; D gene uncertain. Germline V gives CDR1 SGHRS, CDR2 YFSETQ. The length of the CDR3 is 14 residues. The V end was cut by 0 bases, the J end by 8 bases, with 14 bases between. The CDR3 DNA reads TGCGCCAGCAGCTTGGAACTGGGTGCGGGGGGCTACACCTTC. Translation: CASSLELGAGGYTF.

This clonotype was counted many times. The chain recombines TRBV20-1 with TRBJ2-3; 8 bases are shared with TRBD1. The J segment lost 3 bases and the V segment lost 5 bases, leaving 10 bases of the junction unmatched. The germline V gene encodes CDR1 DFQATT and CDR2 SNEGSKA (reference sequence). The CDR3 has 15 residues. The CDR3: CSAVRGQAVTDTQYF. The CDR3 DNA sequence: TGCAGTGCTGTAAGGGGACAGGCGGTAACAGATACGCAGTATTTT.

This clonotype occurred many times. The CDR3 bases are TGTGCCAGCAGCTCCTTCGACAGGGCCTACGAGCAGTACTTC. This translates into CASSSFDRAYEQYF. The chain is built from TRBV7-2 and TRBJ2-7, with 7 bases fitting TRBD1. Trimming cost V 4 bases and J 2 bases; bases outside gene matches: 5. The CDR3 has 14 residues. From germline, CDR1 is SGHTA and CDR2 FQGNSA. Drawing the rest from reference TRBV7-2 and TRBJ2-7, the complete variable domain is GAGVSQSPSNKVTEKGKDVELRCDPISGHTALYWYRQSLGQGLEFLIYFQGNSAPDKSGLPSDRFSAERTGGSVSTLTIQRTQQEDSAVYLCASSSFDRAYEQYFGPGTRLTVT.

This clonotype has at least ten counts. The CDR3 bases are TGCGCCAGCAGCCCTTGGGCTAGCGGGAGCCCGGGCAATGAGCAGTTCTTC. This encodes CASSPWASGSPGNEQFF. The rearrangement uses TRBV5-1 and TRBJ2-1; TRBD2 aligns across 10 bases. Germline lookup yields CDR1 SGHRS and CDR2 YFSETQ. This CDR3 is built from 17 residues. V lost 4 bases to trimming and J lost 6 bases; unmatched junction nucleotides: 13.

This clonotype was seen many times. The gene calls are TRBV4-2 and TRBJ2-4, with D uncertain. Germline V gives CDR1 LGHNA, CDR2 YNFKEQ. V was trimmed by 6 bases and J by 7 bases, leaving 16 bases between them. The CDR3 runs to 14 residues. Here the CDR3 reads CASSHRGFENIQYF. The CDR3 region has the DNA TGTGCCAGCAGTCATCGAGGTTTTGAGAACATTCAGTACTTC.

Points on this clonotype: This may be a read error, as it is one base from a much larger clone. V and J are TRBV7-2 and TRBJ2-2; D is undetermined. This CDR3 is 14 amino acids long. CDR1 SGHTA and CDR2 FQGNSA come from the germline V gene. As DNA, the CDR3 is TGTGCCATCAGCTTTTATGTCCCCACCGGGGAGCTGTTTTTT. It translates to CAISFYVPTGELFF.

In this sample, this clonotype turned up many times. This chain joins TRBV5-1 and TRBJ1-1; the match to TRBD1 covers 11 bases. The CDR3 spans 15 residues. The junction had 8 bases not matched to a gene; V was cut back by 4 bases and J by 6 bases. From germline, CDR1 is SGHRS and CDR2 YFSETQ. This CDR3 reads CASSPRDRGTPEAFF. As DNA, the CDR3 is TGCGCCAGCAGCCCTCGGGACAGGGGGACCCCTGAAGCTTTCTTT.

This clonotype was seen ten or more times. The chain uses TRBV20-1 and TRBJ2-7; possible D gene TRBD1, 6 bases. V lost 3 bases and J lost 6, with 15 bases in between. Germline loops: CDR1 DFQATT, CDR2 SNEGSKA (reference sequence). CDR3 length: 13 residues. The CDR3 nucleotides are TGCAGTGCTAGTGGGCAGGGGCGGCTCGAGCAGTACTTC. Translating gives CSASGQGRLEQYF.

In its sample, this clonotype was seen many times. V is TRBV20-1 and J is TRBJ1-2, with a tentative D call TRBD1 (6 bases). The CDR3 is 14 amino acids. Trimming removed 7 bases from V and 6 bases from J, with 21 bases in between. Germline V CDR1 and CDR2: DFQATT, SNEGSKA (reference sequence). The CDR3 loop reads CSVPVMGGEDGYTF. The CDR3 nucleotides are TGCAGTGTGCCTGTGATGGGGGGCGAGGATGGCTACACCTTC.

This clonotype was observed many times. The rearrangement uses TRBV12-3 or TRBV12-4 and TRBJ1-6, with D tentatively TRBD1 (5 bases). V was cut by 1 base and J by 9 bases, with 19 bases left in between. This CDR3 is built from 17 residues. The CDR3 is CASSLVLRVKYPSPLHF. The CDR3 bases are TGTGCCAGCAGTTTAGTTCTCAGGGTAAAGTATCCTTCACCCCTCCACTTT.

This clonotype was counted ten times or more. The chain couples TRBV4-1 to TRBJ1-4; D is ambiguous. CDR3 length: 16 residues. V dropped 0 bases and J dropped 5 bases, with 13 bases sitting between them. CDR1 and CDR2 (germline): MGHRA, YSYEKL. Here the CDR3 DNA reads TGCGCCAGCAGCCAAGATTTTTACAGAATCAATGAAAAACTGTTTTTT. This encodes CASSQDFYRINEKLFF.

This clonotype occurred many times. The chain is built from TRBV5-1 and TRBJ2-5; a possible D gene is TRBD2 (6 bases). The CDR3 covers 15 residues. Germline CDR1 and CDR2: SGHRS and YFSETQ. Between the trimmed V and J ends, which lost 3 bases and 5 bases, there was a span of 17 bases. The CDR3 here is CASSSRAGPLETQYF. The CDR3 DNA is TGCGCCAGCAGCTCTAGGGCGGGGCCCTTGGAGACCCAGTACTTC.